The T cell receptor beta chain under discussion was sequenced for a study of T cells in localized non-small cell lung cancer (dated by TCRdb to 2018 to 2020). The study in broad terms: T cell repertoires of 236 early-stage NSCLC patients were analyzed, with tumors being compared against uninvolved tumor-adjacent lungs. Of the NSCLC patients, around 130 were male and 85 to 110 were female, and the mean age was approximately 64 years. The cohort consisted of 236 treatment-naive NSCLC patients whose localized lung tumors had been resected.

TCR beta CDR3 regions were sequenced from DNA using the immunoSEQ Assay. Per the source publication's procedure: To compute T cell density, TCR beta template counts were normalized to usable DNA, which was estimated by amplifying housekeeping genes. Richness was estimated using the preseqR package, with extrapolation to 400,000 templates for PBMC samples and to 120,000 templates for tissue samples. Clonality was defined as one minus Pielou's evenness. Tissue-enriched TCRs were identified through differential abundance testing performed on productive amino-acid clonotypes, with a minimum total count of 5 and an alpha of 0.1. The Jaccard Index and the Morisita Overlap Index were used to quantify repertoire overlap between compartments. GLIPH grouped TCR beta CDR3s together with public tetramer-defined viral CDR3s, and a viral motif had to include at least three viral sequences and also show V-gene enrichment. TCRdb took this table from immuneACCESS and kept in-frame rearrangements with V and J called. Such tables lack part of the clones; where checked against another copy, unresolved V genes explain under half of the gap, and the rest is unexplained. V and J calls plus clone size are reproduced from that table; the DNA served to infer D and trimming. The sample table lists roughly 20,000 clones, 89% of them with a count of one. The leading ten clones occupy roughly 9% of the sample.

The CDR1 and CDR2 encoded by the germline V gene (reference sequence) are LNHNV and YYDKDF. The CDR3 contains 16 residues, cysteine and phenylalanine counted. Kept here is only the CDR3 DNA, which spans 48 bases and is read in frame from base 1. V loses 0 bases, J loses 1 base, and the germline ends lie 13 bases apart. At diagnosis, tumor, uninvolved tumor-adjacent lung and peripheral blood were collected and then preserved as a mix of FFPE and fresh-frozen material. For TCR repertoire profiling, blood samples were analyzed in the form of peripheral blood mononuclear cells. Worth noting for this clone: The target of this receptor is not known. One base away there is no much larger clone; base qualities are not given.

Overall study outcomes, separate from this receptor: Because multi-region tumor sequencing was not done, intratumor heterogeneity could not be ruled out. Uninvolved tumor-adjacent lung showed the highest T cell clonality, higher than tumor, which suggests more focused antigenic responses in the uninvolved tumor-adjacent lung. Because of the exploratory design, TCR variables were selected using unadjusted p-values without false-discovery rate correction. Higher T cell density in blood was associated with longer overall survival, whereas higher clonality in adjacent lung was associated with shorter survival. A median of around 57 of the top 100 tumor clones were detected in paired uninvolved adjacent lung, and some 28 of these tumor clones were also found among the top 100 clones of the paired uninvolved adjacent lung.

The clonotype comes from a man aged 40-75 years with stage I lung adenocarcinoma. The specimen was peripheral blood, collected before any cancer treatment. The rearrangement joined TRBV15 to TRBJ2-7; tentative D gene TRBD2, with 5 bases matching. The CDR3 region reads CATSREPTRGSYEQYF. The sequenced DNA is TGTGCCACCAGCAGAGAGCCCACAAGAGGGTCCTACGAGCAGTACTTC.